This T cell receptor beta chain derives from a study of identical twins. The CDR3 is 18 residues long. CDR1 and CDR2 (germline): LGHNA, YNFKEQ. The trim removed 4 bases at V and 3 bases at J, leaving 11 bases unmatched. Study conclusions and caveats: Findings came from cross-sectional statistics, without long-term follow-up of donors. Invariant cells of the MAIT and iNKT types might have partly distorted the zero-insertion analyses.

It was template switching that added a universal primer site, and there were unique molecular identifiers on the cDNA. TCRdb used MiXCR to reprocess the 5' RACE reads, holding one entry per CDR3 protein. The sample carries roughly 1.6 million distinct CDR3 sequences, less than 35% recorded once. This clonotype has more than one count but fewer than ten. Its antigen remains unknown. V and J are TRBV4-2 and TRBJ2-1; TRBD1 aligns across 11 bases. This clonotype was sampled from a newborn girl in good health. The sample taken for sequencing was cord blood. The CDR3 loop reads CASSLSGTGGPLYNEQFF. DNA of the CDR3: TGTGCCAGCAGCCTTTCCGGGACAGGGGGACCCCTCTACAATGAGCAGTTCTTC.